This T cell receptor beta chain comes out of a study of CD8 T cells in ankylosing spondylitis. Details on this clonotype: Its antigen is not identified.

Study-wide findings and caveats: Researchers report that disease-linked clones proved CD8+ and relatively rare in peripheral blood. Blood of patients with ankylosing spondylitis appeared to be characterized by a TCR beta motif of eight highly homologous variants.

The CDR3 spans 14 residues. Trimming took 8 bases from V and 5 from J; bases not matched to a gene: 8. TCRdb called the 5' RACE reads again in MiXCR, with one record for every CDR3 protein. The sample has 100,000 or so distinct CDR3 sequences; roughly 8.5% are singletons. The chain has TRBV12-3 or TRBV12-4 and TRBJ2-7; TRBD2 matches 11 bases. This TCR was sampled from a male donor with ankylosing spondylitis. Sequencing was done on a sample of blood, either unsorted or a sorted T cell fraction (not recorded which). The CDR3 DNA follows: TGTGCCAGCCGATTAGCGGGAGGGCCTAACGAGCAGTACTTC. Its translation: CASRLAGGPNEQYF.